A single sample is the source of the 20 T cell receptor beta chains below, sequenced in a study of OX40 agonist ivuxolimab in advanced cancers. The assay was immunoSEQ multiplex PCR, and TCRdb's table has in-frame clones only and misses some. Here the sample spans tens of thousands of clones, 65% to 90% being singletons. The source was CD4+ or CD8+ T cells sorted from blood, collected in a trial of the OX40 agonist ivuxolimab. The source of these receptors is an adult with an advanced solid tumor such as melanoma, head and neck, liver or kidney cancer.

This rearrangement joins TRBV2 to TRBJ2-7, with 11 nucleotides matching TRBD2. J lost 3 bases, V lost 7 bases, and 14 bases had no gene match. CDR1 is SNHLY, CDR2 FYNNEI, per germline. The CDR3 has 17 residues. The chain's CDR3 is CASTPQLAGGQGYEQYF. CDR3 DNA sequence: TGTGCCAGCACCCCTCAGCTAGCGGGAGGCCAGGGCTACGAGCAGTACTTC.

V and J are TRBV10-3 and TRBJ2-1; a possible D gene is TRBD1 (6 bases). Germline assignment: CDR1 ENHRY and CDR2 SYGVKD. V was pared by 4 bases and J by 1 base, with 14 bases between. The CDR3 is 16 residues long. CDR3 sequence reads: CAISAQGRSSYNEQFF. For the CDR3, the DNA is TGTGCCATCAGTGCCCAGGGGAGATCATCCTACAATGAGCAGTTCTTC.

On this clone: The identical CDR3 is also encoded by other nucleotide sequences in the sample. The chain couples TRBV27 to TRBJ2-6; TRBD1 might be the D (5 bases). CDR1 is MNHEY, CDR2 SMNVEV, per germline (reference sequence). The CDR3 runs to 16 residues. V was cut by 3 bases and J by 0 bases, with 9 bases left in between. The CDR3 coding sequence is TGTGCCAGCAGTTTCACAGGCACCTCTGGGGCCAACGTCCTGACTTTC. Its translation: CASSFTGTSGANVLTF.

The chain has TRBV28 and TRBJ2-2, with a tentative D call TRBD1 (6 bases). The CDR3 sequence is 16 residues long. Per germline, CDR1 MDHEN and CDR2 SYDVKM. V was trimmed by 8 bases and J by 0 bases, leaving 16 bases between them. The CDR3: CASGSRDITNTGELFF. CDR3 in DNA: TGTGCCAGCGGATCACGGGACATCACGAACACCGGGGAGCTGTTTTTT.

This clone showed up just once. V is TRBV30 and J is TRBJ2-1, with D tentatively TRBD2 (6 bases). The V gene's germline CDR1 is GTSNPN and CDR2 SVGIG (reference sequence). The CDR3 runs to 14 residues. Trimming took 1 base from V and 4 from J, leaving 11 bases between them. CDR3 protein: CAWSGGVGYNEQFF. Written as DNA, the CDR3 is TGTGCCTGGAGTGGGGGGGTCGGTTACAATGAGCAGTTCTTC. Looking up the rest from reference TRBV30 and TRBJ2-1 gives the full variable domain: SQTIHQWPATLVQPVGSPLSLECTVEGTSNPNLYWYRQAAGRGLQLLFYSVGIGQISSEVPQNLSASRPQDRQFILSSKKLLLSDSGFYLCAWSGGVGYNEQFFGPGTRLTVL.

The chain uses TRBV6-5 and TRBJ2-5; no clear D. V was pared by 2 bases and J by 4 bases, with 8 bases between. The CDR3 loop spans 13 amino acids. Germline V gene lookup returns CDR1 MNHEY and CDR2 SVGAGI. CDR3 nucleotide sequence: TGTGCCAGCAGTTACCAGATTCGAGAGACCCAGTACTTC. Translated: CASSYQIRETQYF.

V gene TRBV27 combines with J gene TRBJ2-5; the D gene could be TRBD1 or TRBD2 (5 bases each). CDR1 is MNHEY, CDR2 SMNVEV, per germline (reference sequence). V lost 5 bases and J lost 3, with 13 bases in between. This CDR3 comprises 14 residues. In DNA, the CDR3 is TGTGCCAGCAGTACCGGGGCGGAGGAAGAGACCCAGTACTTC. Translation: CASSTGAEEETQYF.

The table lists this clone with a few counts. The CDR3 here is CASSQVSASYEQYF. The CDR3 DNA is TGCGCCAGCAGCCAAGTGTCCGCCTCCTACGAGCAGTACTTC. The rearrangement uses TRBV4-1 and TRBJ2-7, with D unclear. V was cut by 1 base and J by 0 bases, with 7 bases left in between. From germline, CDR1 is MGHRA and CDR2 YSYEKL. The CDR3 runs 14 residues.

Only a few counts were recorded for this clone. This chain joins TRBV29-1 and TRBJ1-1; D call uncertain. The germline gives CDR1 SQVTM, CDR2 ANQGSEA. V lost 4 bases and J lost 1, with 7 bases in between. The length of the CDR3 is 12 residues. The CDR3 nucleotides read TGCAGCGTTGTTGCTAGGAACACTGAAGCTTTCTTT. As protein: CSVVARNTEAFF.

The chain's CDR3 is CASSYSELTEAFF. For the CDR3, the DNA is TGTGCCAGCAGTTACTCGGAGCTAACTGAAGCTTTCTTT. The J gene is TRBJ1-1, the V gene TRBV6-5; D uncertain. The ends were cut back, 0 bases at V and 5 bases at J, with 7 bases in the middle. This CDR3 has 13 amino acids. Germline loops: CDR1 MNHEY, CDR2 SVGAGI.

This chain joins TRBV7-9 and TRBJ1-4, with TRBD1 matching over 8 bases. With V trimmed by 7 bases and J by 0 bases, 7 bases remained unmatched. This CDR3 contains 16 residues. Germline loops: CDR1 SEHNR, CDR2 FQNEAQ (reference sequence). CDR3 in DNA: TGTGCCAGCAACGGGGGACAGGAACCAACTAATGAAAAACTGTTTTTT. Its protein is CASNGGQEPTNEKLFF.

This rearrangement joins TRBV28 to TRBJ1-2, with 7 bases identical to TRBD1. Trimming at V came to 7 bases and at J to 8 bases, leaving 13 bases not matched to a gene. Germline-derived CDR1 and CDR2 are MDHEN and SYDVKM. The CDR3 is 14 residues long. The CDR3 region is CASITRGRGNGYTF. CDR3 DNA: TGTGCCAGCATAACCCGTGGCAGGGGGAACGGCTACACCTTC.

This clone has only a few counts. The chain recombines TRBV28 with TRBJ1-1; no definite D call. The germline gives CDR1 MDHEN, CDR2 SYDVKM. V was clipped by 5 bases and J by 5 bases, with 9 bases between them. The CDR3 loop spans 12 amino acids. The chain's CDR3 is CASSVSLTEAFF. The CDR3 coding sequence is TGTGCCAGCAGTGTCAGTCTAACTGAAGCTTTCTTT.

CDR3 in amino acids: CARPGDRLYEQYF. CDR3 coding DNA: TGTGCCCGCCCCGGGGACAGGCTCTACGAGCAGTACTTC. V is TRBV21-1 and J is TRBJ2-7; the DNA was not used to check the table's D call, TRBD1. TRBV21-1 represents a pseudogene. The CDR3 length is 13 residues.

This chain connects TRBV27 to TRBJ2-7, with 11 bases that match TRBD2. The V gene end was trimmed by 2 bases and the J gene end by 2 bases; junction bases not matched to a gene: 2. From germline, CDR1 is MNHEY and CDR2 SMNVEV (reference sequence). CDR3 length: 15 residues. This CDR3 reads CASSLPLAGAYEQYF. The DNA for the CDR3 is TGTGCCAGCAGTTTACCACTAGCGGGAGCCTACGAGCAGTACTTC.

This rearrangement joins TRBV28 to TRBJ1-2, with no clear D. The CDR3 consists of 15 residues. The germline V and J ends were trimmed by 5 bases and 0 bases, with 13 bases remaining between them. Germline values: CDR1 MDHEN, CDR2 SYDVKM. The CDR3 loop is CASSPLPGANYGYTF. CDR3 in DNA: TGTGCCAGCAGTCCCCTGCCAGGAGCTAACTATGGCTACACCTTC.

In its sample, this clone is large. Its ends do not fully match the called genes, so a read error is possible. This sequence joins TRBV7-7 and TRBJ2-5; D may be TRBD1 (6 bases). CDR1 is SSHAT, CDR2 FNYEAQ, per germline (reference sequence). The CDR3 extends over 19 amino acids. The CDR3 sequence is CASSLGGFGRVSQRETQYF. The CDR3 coding sequence is TGTGCTAGCAGCTTAGGGGGTTTTGGCAGGGTAAGCCAAAGAGAGACCCAGTACTTC.

The chain couples TRBV29-1 to TRBJ1-1, with D maybe TRBD1 (5 bases). Germline-derived CDR1 and CDR2 are SQVTM and ANQGSEA. The CDR3 is 13 amino acids. Trimming took off 4 bases at V and 3 bases at J, with 12 bases between the two ends. CDR3 loop: CSVGKGTYTEAFF. CDR3 sequence (DNA): TGCAGCGTTGGAAAGGGGACGTACACTGAAGCTTTCTTT.

This clone was picked up a small number of times. V and J are TRBV5-4 and TRBJ1-3; 7 nucleotides line up with TRBD1. The ends lost 2 bases at V and 4 bases at J; junction bases unmatched: 6. The CDR3 has 15 residues. Germline CDR1 reads SGHNT; CDR2 reads YYREEE (reference sequence). DNA of the CDR3: TGTGCCAGCAGCTTCCACAGGGGCGGCGGAAACACCATATATTTT. Translation: CASSFHRGGGNTIYF.

The chain recombines TRBV27 with TRBJ1-2; no firm D call. CDR1 and CDR2 (germline): MNHEY, SMNVEV (reference sequence). There are 14 residues in the CDR3. Trimming stripped 5 bases from V and 4 bases from J, with 14 bases between. The CDR3 loop is CASSPRTFFYGYTF. The CDR3 coding sequence is TGTGCCAGCAGTCCCAGGACGTTCTTCTATGGCTACACCTTC.